Listed here is a single TCR beta chain. The data belong to a study of cytomegalovirus exposure and HLA in healthy donors. Primers included in the PCR were 60 Vbeta and 13 Jbeta primers. Profiling relied on immunoSEQ multiplex PCR, and the TCRdb table lists in-frame clones only, not all of them. The data show some 67,000 clones, roughly nine tenths seen once. CDR3 length: 12 amino acids. V lost 6 bases, J lost 6 bases, and 5 bases stayed unmatched. Germline V CDR1 and CDR2: MDHEN, SYDVKM. The chain joins TRBV28 to TRBJ2-7, with 7 bases aligning to TRBD1. The sequence came from a woman between 25 and 40 years old in good health and CMV-seropositive. Sequenced: PBMCs. CDR3 sequence reads: CASSRDRAEQYF. As DNA, the CDR3 is TGTGCCAGCAGCCGCGACAGGGCCGAGCAGTACTTC.